These 20 T cell receptor beta chains share one sample of origin, sequenced in a study of cytomegalovirus exposure and HLA in healthy donors. The table came from immunoSEQ multiplex PCR; TCRdb's copy has only in-frame clones and leaves some out. Counted here are tens of thousands of clones, around 95% occurring once; the ten biggest clones make up under 2.5%. Sequencing input: PBMCs. The receptor set was obtained from a man between 18 and 29 years old in good health and CMV-seronegative.

The chain combines TRBV11-3 with TRBJ2-1; 11 positions agree with TRBD2. V lost 8 bases and J lost 4; bases outside the gene matches: 1. The CDR3 consists of 13 residues. Germline V lookup: CDR1 SGHNT, CDR2 YENEEA. Here the CDR3 reads CASRLAGYNEQFF. The CDR3 nucleotides are TGTGCCAGCCGACTAGCGGGATACAATGAGCAGTTCTTC.

The chain couples TRBV11-2 to TRBJ1-2; no clear D gene. The CDR3 totals 15 residues. Looked up from germline, CDR1 is SGHAT and CDR2 is FQNNGV. V was pared by 1 base and J by 1 base, with 10 bases between. This CDR3 reads CASSLGDGVNYGYTF. The DNA for the CDR3 is TGTGCCAGCAGCTTAGGCGACGGGGTTAACTATGGCTACACCTTC.

This sequence joins TRBV5-1 and TRBJ1-1; D is undetermined. Germline loops: CDR1 SGHRS, CDR2 YFSETQ. V was clipped by 0 bases and J by 1 base, with 13 bases between them. This CDR3 has 16 residues. The CDR3 coding sequence is TGCGCCAGCAGCTTGGGCTCGGGGTGGGAGAACACTGAAGCTTTCTTT. Translation gives CASSLGSGWENTEAFF. Full variable domain (missing parts from reference TRBV5-1 and TRBJ1-1): KAGVTQTPRYLIKTRGQQVTLSCSPISGHRSVSWYQQTPGQGLQFLFEYFSETQRNKGNFPGRFSGRQFSNSRSEMNVSTLELGDSALYLCASSLGSGWENTEAFFGQGTRLTVV.

This rearrangement joins TRBV10-3 to TRBJ1-2, with D possibly being TRBD1 (5 bases). V was shortened by 7 bases and J by 2 bases, with 11 bases between the two germline ends. CDR1 and CDR2 (germline): ENHRY, SYGVKD. This CDR3 is 13 amino acids long. CDR3 DNA: TGTGCCATCATGGCAGGGAGGAACTATGGCTACACCTTC. Amino acid sequence: CAIMAGRNYGYTF.

This clone came up once. V gene TRBV2 combines with J gene TRBJ1-1; 8 bases align to TRBD1. V was clipped by 5 bases and J by 5 bases; unmatched bases: 10. Germline loops: CDR1 SNHLY, CDR2 FYNNEI. The CDR3 runs to 15 residues. The CDR3: CASSQQGGAGTEAFF. The CDR3 nucleotides read TGTGCCAGCAGTCAACAGGGGGGCGCGGGGACTGAAGCTTTCTTT.

V is TRBV11-3 and J is TRBJ2-7; TRBD1 matches at 7 bases. The length of the CDR3 is 19 residues. The germline CDR1 and CDR2 sequences are SGHNT and YENEEA. The V segment lost 2 bases and the J segment 3 bases; nucleotides outside the gene matches: 19. Here the CDR3 DNA reads TGTGCCAGCAGCTTAAAATATACGGTTGTAGACAGGGTGAACTACGAGCAGTACTTC. Amino acid sequence: CASSLKYTVVDRVNYEQYF. Based on the CDR3 plus reference TRBV11-3 and TRBJ2-7, the full variable domain is EAGVVQSPRYKIIEKKQPVAFWCNPISGHNTLYWYLQNLGQGPELLIRYENEEAVDDSQLPKDRFSAERLKGVDSTLKIQPAELGDSAVYLCASSLKYTVVDRVNYEQYFGPGTRLTVT.

This chain links TRBV9 with TRBJ2-7, with 7 positions matching TRBD1. V shed 1 base and J 0 bases; nucleotides not matched to a gene: 4. Germline V gives CDR1 SGDLS, CDR2 YYNGEE. CDR3 size: 15 residues. Written as DNA, the CDR3 is TGTGCCAGCAGCGTAACGACAGGGAGCTCCTACGAGCAGTACTTC. The encoded protein is CASSVTTGSSYEQYF.

A single count supports this clone. The V and J genes are TRBV6-6 and TRBJ1-5, with D possibly TRBD1 on 6 matching bases. V was shortened by 11 bases and J by 3 bases, with 14 bases between the two germline ends. Germline values: CDR1 MNHNY, CDR2 SVGAGI (reference sequence). The CDR3 length is 13 residues. The CDR3 nucleotides read TGTGCCGCGCTACAGGGCTACAATCAGCCCCAGCATTTT. This codes for CAALQGYNQPQHF.

The chain is built from TRBV4-1 and TRBJ1-1, with a tentative D call TRBD1 (6 bases). The germline V gene has CDR1 MGHRA and CDR2 YSYEKL. Trimming removed 5 bases from V and 3 bases from J, with 22 bases in between. This CDR3 region has 17 residues. The CDR3 sequence: CASSEGGYQGSYTEAFF. CDR3 sequence (DNA): TGCGCCAGCAGCGAAGGGGGTTATCAGGGTTCGTACACTGAAGCTTTCTTT.

The rearrangement joins TRBV7-9 to TRBJ2-2; a possible D gene is TRBD1 (7 bases). Germline CDR1 is SEHNR and CDR2 is FQNEAQ (reference sequence). The CDR3 loop spans 14 amino acids. The V end was cut by 6 bases, the J end by 5 bases, with 13 bases between. The CDR3 reads CASSHRGGTGELFF. The CDR3 coding sequence is TGTGCCAGCAGTCACAGGGGAGGAACCGGGGAGCTGTTTTTT.

The V call is TRBV5-6, the J call TRBJ2-4; TRBD2 might be the D (5 bases). The CDR3 loop spans 14 amino acids. CDR1 SGHDT and CDR2 YYEEEE come from the germline V gene. V was clipped by 0 bases and J by 3 bases, with 7 bases between them. CDR3 residues: CASSLGGIKNIQYF. The CDR3 coding sequence is TGTGCCAGCAGCTTGGGAGGGATCAAAAACATTCAGTACTTC.

In DNA, the CDR3 is TGTGCCAGCAATGTCGGGACAGTTCCCTACGAGCAGTACTTC. Its protein is CASNVGTVPYEQYF. The V call is TRBV28, the J call TRBJ2-7, with 7 nucleotides matching TRBD1. Germline V gene lookup returns CDR1 MDHEN and CDR2 SYDVKM. This CDR3 is built from 14 residues. Germline trimming cut 7 bases from V and 2 bases from J; bases unmatched to any gene: 8.

This sequence joins TRBV6-6 and TRBJ2-7; no clear D gene. Germline V lookup: CDR1 MNHNY, CDR2 SVGAGI (reference sequence). Trimming stripped 0 bases from V and 0 bases from J, with 6 bases between. The CDR3 runs to 14 residues. This CDR3 reads CASSYSLSSYEQYF. The CDR3 bases are TGTGCCAGCAGTTACTCTCTCAGCTCCTACGAGCAGTACTTC.

The chain couples TRBV6-6 to TRBJ2-7; 7 bases agree with TRBD1. The CDR3 is 15 residues long. Germline V gene sequence: CDR1 MNHNY, CDR2 SVGAGI (reference sequence). J was trimmed by 7 bases and V by 0 bases; bases with no gene match: 9. The CDR3 region is CASSYSRTGGYEQYF. Here the CDR3 DNA reads TGTGCCAGCAGTTACTCCCGGACAGGAGGTTATGAGCAGTACTTC.

CDR3: CASGLAGAGELFF. For the CDR3, the DNA is TGTGCCAGCGGACTAGCGGGTGCCGGGGAGCTGTTTTTT. This chain connects TRBV5-4 to TRBJ2-2; 11 bases fit TRBD2. CDR1 is SGHNT, CDR2 YYREEE, per germline (reference sequence). The CDR3 has 13 amino acids. V shed 7 bases, J shed 6 bases, and the junction held 2 bases outside the gene matches.

About this clone: The limits of the CDR3 on the DNA are not certain, so only TCRdb's listed CDR3 is given. The gene calls are TRBV6-5 and TRBJ1-2; TRBD1 is the table's D call and was not checked against the DNA. Germline V lookup: CDR1 MNHEY, CDR2 SVGAGI. The CDR3 spans 14 amino acids, including both terminal residues. CDR3 protein: CASSTSTGNYGYTF.

The chain employs TRBV7-2 and TRBJ2-6; D perhaps matches TRBD1 (6 bases). Deletions cut 6 bases from V and 1 base from J, with 19 bases between. Germline loops: CDR1 SGHTA, CDR2 FQGNSA. The CDR3 extends over 18 amino acids. This chain's CDR3 is CASSRPDRPTSGANVLTF. The CDR3 nucleotides are TGTGCCAGCAGTCGCCCGGACAGACCGACTTCTGGGGCCAACGTCCTGACTTTC.

This clone came up once. The chain is built from TRBV15 and TRBJ2-5; D gene ambiguous. CDR3 length equals 15 residues. The germline V gene has CDR1 LNHNV and CDR2 YYDKDF (reference sequence). V was trimmed by 0 bases and J by 4 bases, leaving 12 bases between them. The CDR3 here is CATSREVFRGETQYF. For the CDR3, the DNA is TGTGCCACCAGCAGAGAGGTCTTTCGAGGAGAGACCCAGTACTTC. The full variable domain, rest sourced from reference TRBV15 and TRBJ2-5, is DAMVIQNPRYQVTQFGKPVTLSCSQTLNHNVMYWYQQKSSQAPKLLFHYYDKDFNNEADTPDNFQSRRPNTSFCFLDIRSPGLGDTAMYLCATSREVFRGETQYFGPGTRLLVL.

The rearrangement joins TRBV7-9 to TRBJ2-7; weak D call: TRBD1 (6 bases). The germline V gene has CDR1 SEHNR and CDR2 FQNEAQ (reference sequence). V was pared by 3 bases and J by 3 bases, with 9 bases between. The CDR3 runs 13 residues. The CDR3 protein is CASSLTGFYEQYF. The CDR3 DNA reads as TGTGCCAGCAGCTTGACAGGATTCTACGAGCAGTACTTC.

This clone appeared a single time. The V gene is TRBV5-1, the J gene TRBJ2-1; 7 bases align to TRBD2. J was trimmed by 9 bases and V by 0 bases; bases with no gene match: 12. CDR1 and CDR2 (germline): SGHRS, YFSETQ. This CDR3 spans 16 amino acids. Here the CDR3 DNA reads TGCGCCAGCAGCTTGGTAAGGACTAGAGCTGTGGGTGAGCAGTTCTTC. Translation gives CASSLVRTRAVGEQFF.